The TCR beta chain described here comes from a study of OX40 agonist ivuxolimab in advanced cancers. Clones were read by immunoSEQ multiplex PCR, and TCRdb kept only the in-frame ones, dropping some. The sample lists tens of thousands of clones, approximately 90% occurring once. Germline CDR1 is SGHRS and CDR2 is YFSETQ. V lost 4 bases and J lost 0, with 7 bases in between. The CDR3 covers 13 residues. This material consisted of CD4+ or CD8+ T cells sorted from blood, taken in a trial of the OX40 agonist ivuxolimab. The clonotype comes from an adult with an advanced solid tumor such as melanoma, head and neck, liver or kidney cancer. The rearrangement joins TRBV5-1 to TRBJ1-2, with TRBD1 as a possible D gene (5 bases). The CDR3 region has the DNA TGCGCCAGCAGCAGGGACGCTAACTATGGCTACACCTTC. It encodes CASSRDANYGYTF.